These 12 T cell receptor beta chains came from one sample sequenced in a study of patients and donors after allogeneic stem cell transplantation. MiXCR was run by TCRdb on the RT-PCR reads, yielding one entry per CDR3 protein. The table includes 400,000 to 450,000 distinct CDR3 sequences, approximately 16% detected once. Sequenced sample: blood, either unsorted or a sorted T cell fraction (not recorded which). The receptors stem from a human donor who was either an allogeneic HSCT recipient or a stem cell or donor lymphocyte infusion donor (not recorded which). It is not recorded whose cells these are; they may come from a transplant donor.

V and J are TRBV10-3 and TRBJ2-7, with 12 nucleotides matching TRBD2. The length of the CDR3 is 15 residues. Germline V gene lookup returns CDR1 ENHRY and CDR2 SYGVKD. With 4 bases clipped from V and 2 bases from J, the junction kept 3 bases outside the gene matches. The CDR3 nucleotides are TGTGCCATCAGTGGGTGGACTAGCGGGACCTACGAGCAGTACTTC. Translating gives CAISGWTSGTYEQYF.

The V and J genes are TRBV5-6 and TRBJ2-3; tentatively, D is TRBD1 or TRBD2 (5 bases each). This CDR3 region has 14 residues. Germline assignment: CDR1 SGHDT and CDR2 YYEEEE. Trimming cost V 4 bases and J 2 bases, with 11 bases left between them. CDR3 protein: CASSLGRFTDTQYF. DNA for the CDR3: TGTGCCAGCAGCCTGGGACGGTTCACAGATACGCAGTATTTT.

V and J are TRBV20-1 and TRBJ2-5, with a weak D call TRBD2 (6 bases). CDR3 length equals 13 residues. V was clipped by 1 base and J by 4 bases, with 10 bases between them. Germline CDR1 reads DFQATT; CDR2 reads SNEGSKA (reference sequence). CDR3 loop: CSARVPAGETQYF. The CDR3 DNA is TGCAGTGCTAGAGTCCCAGCGGGAGAGACCCAGTACTTC.

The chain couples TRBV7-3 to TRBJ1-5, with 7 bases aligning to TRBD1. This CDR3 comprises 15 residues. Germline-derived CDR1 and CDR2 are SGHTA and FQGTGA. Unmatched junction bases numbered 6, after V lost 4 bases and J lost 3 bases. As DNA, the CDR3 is TGTGCCAGCAGCTCCATACAGGGGACCAATCAGCCCCAGCATTTT. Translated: CASSSIQGTNQPQHF.

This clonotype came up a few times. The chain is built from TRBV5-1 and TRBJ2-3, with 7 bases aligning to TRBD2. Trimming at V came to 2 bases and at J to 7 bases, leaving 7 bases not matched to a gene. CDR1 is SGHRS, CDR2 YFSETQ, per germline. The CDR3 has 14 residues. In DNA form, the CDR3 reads TGCGCCAGCAGCTTCCTAGCGGCTATCCATACGCAGTATTTT. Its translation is CASSFLAAIHTQYF.

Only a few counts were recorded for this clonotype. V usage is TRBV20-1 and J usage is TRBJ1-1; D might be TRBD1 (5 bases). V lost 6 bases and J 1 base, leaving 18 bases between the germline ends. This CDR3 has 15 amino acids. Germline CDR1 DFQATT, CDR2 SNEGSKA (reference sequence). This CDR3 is CSATFPGIRNTEAFF. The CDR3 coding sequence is TGCAGTGCAACCTTCCCAGGGATAAGGAACACTGAAGCTTTCTTT.

The CDR3, as DNA: TGCGCCAGCAGCTTAGAACGGAGCTACGAGCAGTACTTC. Translation gives CASSLERSYEQYF. V usage is TRBV5-1 and J usage is TRBJ2-7; no clear D gene. V lost 2 bases and J 3 bases, leaving 9 bases between the germline ends. Germline values: CDR1 SGHRS, CDR2 YFSETQ. CDR3 length: 13 residues.

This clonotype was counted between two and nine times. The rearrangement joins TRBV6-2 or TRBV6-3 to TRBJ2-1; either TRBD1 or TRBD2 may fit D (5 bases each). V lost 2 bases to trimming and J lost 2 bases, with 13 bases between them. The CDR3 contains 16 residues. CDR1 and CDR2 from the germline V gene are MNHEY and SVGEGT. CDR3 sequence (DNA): TGTGCCAGCAGTTACGCCTTCCAGGGACCCTACAATGAGCAGTTCTTC. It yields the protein CASSYAFQGPYNEQFF.

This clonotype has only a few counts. CDR3 nucleotide sequence: TGTGCCAGCAGCTTATGGTCCAGGATCAACACTGAAGCTTTCTTT. Protein product: CASSLWSRINTEAFF. The rearrangement joins TRBV7-2 to TRBJ1-1; D unresolved. The ends were cut back, 2 bases at V and 2 bases at J, with 12 bases in the middle. This CDR3 comprises 15 residues. CDR1 is SGHTA and CDR2 is FQGNSA in the germline V gene.

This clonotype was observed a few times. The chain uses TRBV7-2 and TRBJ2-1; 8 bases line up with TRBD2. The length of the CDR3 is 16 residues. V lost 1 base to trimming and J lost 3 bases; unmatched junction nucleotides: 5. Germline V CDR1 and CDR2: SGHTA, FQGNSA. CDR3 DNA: TGTGCCAGCAGCTTAGTTCGTCTAGCGGGCTACAATGAGCAGTTCTTC. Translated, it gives CASSLVRLAGYNEQFF.

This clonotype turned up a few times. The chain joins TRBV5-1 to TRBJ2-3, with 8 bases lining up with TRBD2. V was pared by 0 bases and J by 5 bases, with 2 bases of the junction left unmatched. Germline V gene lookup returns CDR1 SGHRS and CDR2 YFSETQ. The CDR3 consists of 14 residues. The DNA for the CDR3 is TGCGCCAGCAGCTTGGCCCGGGGGGGAGATACGCAGTATTTT. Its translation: CASSLARGGDTQYF.

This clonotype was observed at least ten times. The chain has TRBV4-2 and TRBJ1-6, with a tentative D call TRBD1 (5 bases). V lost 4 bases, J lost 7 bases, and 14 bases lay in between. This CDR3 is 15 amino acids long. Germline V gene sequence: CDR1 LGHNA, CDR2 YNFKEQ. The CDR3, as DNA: TGTGCCAGCAGCCTGAGGGGTAAGAGCAATTCACCCCTCCACTTT. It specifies CASSLRGKSNSPLHF.